This T cell receptor (beta chain) was identified during a study of tumor and adjacent non-tumor tissue in lung cancer. About the study: Each sample yielded 4 million to 5 million productive TCRbeta reads on average. Regarding the study as a whole: Shorter survival was associated with higher TCR diversity in tumors.

No cell sorting was done before RNA was extracted from the tissue. Remarks on this clonotype: Antigen unknown. A read error may account for a junction end that differs from germline.

Three rounds of nested PCR, following a modified ARM-PCR protocol, produced the TCRbeta library. TCRdb analysed the multiplex PCR reads with MiXCR anew, one entry per CDR3 protein. Of about 75,000 distinct CDR3 sequences listed, over 70% are singletons. The CDR3 length is 13 residues. Germline loops: CDR1 SQVTM, CDR2 ANQGSEA. The chain employs TRBV29-1 and TRBJ1-1, with 9 bases aligning to TRBD1. Sequencing was carried out using lung tumor tissue. The origin of this receptor is a woman aged 50 to 65 with non-small cell lung cancer. The DNA for the CDR3 is TGCAGTGCCCAGGGACAGGGAAACACTGAAGCTATCTTT. Its protein product is CSAQGQGNTEAIF.